These T cell receptor beta chains were read from a single sample in a study of blood T cell repertoires in COVID-19. Assay: immunoSEQ multiplex PCR; the TCRdb copy retains only in-frame clones and omits some. The table shows 70,000 or so clones, with around 87% occurring only once. Sequences were obtained from peripheral blood. The origin of the receptors is a man aged 50-60 years with active COVID-19. CDR3s include the opening cysteine and the closing phenylalanine or tryptophan. The D gene is left open where the match is weak. Clone size is not always given. Where it is, it says once, few, many or a class for expanded clones.

d_call,clone_size,v_call,j_call,cdr3_nt,cdr3_aa
TRBD1,NA,TRBV5-6,TRBJ1-4,TGTGCCAGCAGCCGAGCCGGGACAGGGAGTGAAAAACTGTTTTTT,CASSRAGTGSEKLFF
TRBD1,NA,TRBV6-5,TRBJ2-2,TGTGCCAGCAACCCCGGGACAGGGGACACCGGGGAGCTGTTTTTT,CASNPGTGDTGELFF
NA,few,TRBV12-3/TRBV12-4,TRBJ1-2,TGTGCCAGCAGTAAAGACAGATATGGCTACACCTTC,CASSKDRYGYTF
TRBD1,NA,TRBV2,TRBJ2-2,TGTGCCAGCAGCCGACAGGGGGCAGAGACCGGGGAGCTGTTTTTT,CASSRQGAETGELFF
TRBD2,NA,TRBV10-3,TRBJ2-7,TGTGCCATCAGTGGTAGCGGGGTGGCAAAGGAGCAGTACTTC,CAISGSGVAKEQYF
NA,NA,TRBV4-3,TRBJ1-6,TGCGCCAGCAGCCAAAGACAGAATGCCCCCCTCCACTTT,CASSQRQNAPLHF
TRBD1,NA,TRBV6-5,TRBJ1-6,TGTGCCAGCAGTTACTCCTCCGGACAGGGTAATTCACCCCTCCACTTT,CASSYSSGQGNSPLHF
NA,NA,TRBV7-2,TRBJ2-1,TGTGCCAGCAGCTTAAGAGGGAGCAATGAGCAGTTCTTC,CASSLRGSNEQFF
NA,NA,TRBV28,TRBJ1-4,TGTGCCAGCAGTTCTACCAGGGTGGAAGAAAAACTGTTTTTT,CASSSTRVEEKLFF
TRBD2,NA,TRBV27,TRBJ2-7,TGTGCCAGCAGTCTAGCGGGAGCTTACGAGCAGTACTTC,CASSLAGAYEQYF
NA,once,TRBV5-1,TRBJ2-1,TGCGCCAGCAGCTCCCGACAGTACAATGAGCAGTTCTTC,CASSSRQYNEQFF
TRBD1,once,TRBV29-1,TRBJ2-7,TGCAGCGCAAGGACAGGGGAAGGCTACGAGCAGTACTTC,CSARTGEGYEQYF
TRBD1,NA,TRBV18,TRBJ2-3,TGTGCCAGCCGGGACAGGGAATCCCCCCCCACAGATACGCAGTATTTT,CASRDRESPPTDTQYF
NA,NA,TRBV5-1,TRBJ2-7,TGCGCCAGCAGCTTTCAGGGATCGTCCGAGCAGTACTTC,CASSFQGSSEQYF
NA,NA,TRBV7-2,TRBJ1-1,TGTGCCAGCAGCATGCGATCGGGGAGGATGAACACTGAAGCTTTCTTT,CASSMRSGRMNTEAFF
TRBD2,NA,TRBV28,TRBJ2-4,TGTGCCAGCAGTAAACCGAGGCGGGGGGAAAACATTCAGTACTTC,CASSKPRRGENIQYF
TRBD1,NA,TRBV19,TRBJ1-5,TGTGCCAGTAATACCGGGACAGGGAACAATCAGCCCCAGCATTTT,CASNTGTGNNQPQHF
TRBD2,NA,TRBV7-2,TRBJ2-7,TGTGCCAGCAGCTTAGAGCGGGGGAGAGCGGGAGGGACCCCCTACGAGCAGTACTTC,CASSLERGRAGGTPYEQYF
TRBD2,few,TRBV20-1,TRBJ2-7,TGCAGTGCTTCTAGCGGACACGAGCAGTACTTC,CSASSGHEQYF
NA,NA,TRBV2,TRBJ1-1,TGTGCCAGCAACACCGTCCCGCGCGGTGAAGCTTTCTTT,CASNTVPRGEAFF
TRBD1,NA,TRBV28,TRBJ2-6,TGTGCCAGCAGAGGGACAGGCCGTTCTCTCGAGGCCAACGTCCTGACTTTC,CASRGTGRSLEANVLTF
NA,NA,TRBV4-1,TRBJ2-7,TGCGCCAGCAGCCAAGAAGTAGCCAGGGGCTACGAGCAGTACTTC,CASSQEVARGYEQYF
NA,NA,TRBV28,TRBJ2-1,TGTGCCAGCAGTTTGTGGGGGGTTTTGATGAATGAGCAGTTCTTC,CASSLWGVLMNEQFF
TRBD1,NA,TRBV28,TRBJ1-2,TGTGCCAGCAGGTCGACAGGGCTCCTCTATGGCTACACCTTC,CASRSTGLLYGYTF
TRBD1,NA,TRBV6-2/TRBV6-3,TRBJ2-1,TGTGCCAGCAGTTACACGGGACAGGGGTCTTACAATGAGCAGTTCTTC,CASSYTGQGSYNEQFF
NA,NA,TRBV7-2,TRBJ2-1,TGTGCCAGCAGCTCCTTCCGGGGGTACAATGAGCAGTTCTTC,CASSSFRGYNEQFF
TRBD1,once,TRBV6-2/TRBV6-3,TRBJ2-1,TGTGCCAGCAGTCTGGGACAGGGACCAAGCTCCTACAATGAGCAGTTCTTC,CASSLGQGPSSYNEQFF
NA,NA,TRBV5-1,TRBJ1-6,TGCGCCAGCAGCTTAAGTCAGGGGACCAATTCACCCCTCCACTTT,CASSLSQGTNSPLHF
NA,NA,TRBV18,TRBJ2-1,TGTGCCAGCTCACCATCAGTGGAGTACAATGAGCAGTTCTTC,CASSPSVEYNEQFF
NA,NA,TRBV10-3,TRBJ2-1,TGTGCCATCAGTGAACCTGCTAGTTCTAATGAGCAGTTCTTC,CAISEPASSNEQFF
NA,NA,TRBV2,TRBJ2-1,TGTGCCAGCAGTGAACGTCAGGGGTATAGCAATGAGCAGTTCTTC,CASSERQGYSNEQFF
TRBD1,few,TRBV5-1,TRBJ2-1,TGCGCCAGCAGCCCCGGGGGCGCGGACAGGGGTGAGCAGTTCTTC,CASSPGGADRGEQFF
NA,once,TRBV19,TRBJ2-1,TGTGCCAGTAGTGCTCGACCCAGGGGCGGGTCCTACAATGAGCAGTTCTTC,CASSARPRGGSYNEQFF
TRBD2,NA,TRBV24-1,TRBJ2-5,TGTGCCACCAGTTTGGCGGGAGGGCCGGGAGAGACCCAGTACTTC,CATSLAGGPGETQYF
NA,NA,TRBV5-1,TRBJ1-1,TGCGCCAGCAGCCCCCTGAGTAGCGCGAACACTGAAGCTTTCTTT,CASSPLSSANTEAFF
TRBD1,NA,TRBV13,TRBJ1-1,TGTGCCAGCAGCTTAAGGGGCCAGGGGGTGCGCACTGAAGCTTTCTTT,CASSLRGQGVRTEAFF
NA,NA,TRBV4-1,TRBJ2-6,TGCGCCAGCAGCTCTCTCTCGAGGTCTGGGGCCAACGTCCTGACTTTC,CASSSLSRSGANVLTF
TRBD1,NA,TRBV28,TRBJ2-7,TGTGCCAGCAGAAGGACAGGGGGCTATTTCTACGAGCAGTACTTC,CASRRTGGYFYEQYF
TRBD1,NA,TRBV2,TRBJ1-5,TGTGCCAGCAGGCCGGGACAGGGGAATCAGCCCCAGCATTTT,CASRPGQGNQPQHF
TRBD2,NA,TRBV29-1,TRBJ2-7,TGCAGCGTTGCTCGGCTAGCGGGAGGCTACGAGCAGTACTTC,CSVARLAGGYEQYF
NA,NA,TRBV2,TRBJ2-5,TGTGCCAGCAGTGAAGGGGCACTCCAAGAGACCCAGTACTTC,CASSEGALQETQYF
TRBD1,NA,TRBV19,TRBJ1-4,TGTGCCAGTAGACCCTCGGGACAGGCGACTAATGAAAAACTGTTTTTT,CASRPSGQATNEKLFF
NA,NA,TRBV27,TRBJ2-7,TGTGCCAGCAGTCCCGGGACAGCGGGCACCTATGTAACCTACGAGCAGTACTTC,CASSPGTAGTYVTYEQYF
TRBD1,NA,TRBV7-2,TRBJ2-2,TGTGCCAGCAGCCGCCTGAGGGACAGGGTACAAACCGGGGAGCTGTTTTTT,CASSRLRDRVQTGELFF
TRBD1,NA,TRBV19,TRBJ2-2,TGTGCCACCCTGGAGACAGGGTGGGGCACCGGGGAGCTGTTTTTT,CATLETGWGTGELFF
TRBD1,NA,TRBV15,TRBJ2-7,TGTGCCACCAGCAGAGCTACCGGGACAGAGTCCTACGAGCAGTACTTC,CATSRATGTESYEQYF
TRBD2,NA,TRBV4-1,TRBJ2-2,TGCGCCAGCAGACGGTCGCTAGCGGGAGTTCCCACCGGGGAGCTGTTTTTT,CASRRSLAGVPTGELFF
TRBD2,NA,TRBV13,TRBJ2-1,TGTGCCAGCAGCCAAGGAGCGGGAGGGCCACATGAGCAGTTCTTC,CASSQGAGGPHEQFF
NA,few,TRBV9,TRBJ1-2,TGTGCCAGCAGCGTAGATGGACAGCCTAACTATGGCTACACCTTC,CASSVDGQPNYGYTF
TRBD2,NA,TRBV3-1/TRBV3-2,TRBJ2-5,TGTGCCAGCAGCCGAAGGACCTTTTCGGGGGCGACTAGCGGCCAAGAGACCCAGTACTTC,CASSRRTFSGATSGQETQYF
TRBD2,NA,TRBV19,TRBJ2-7,TGTGCCAGTAGTATAAGGGCTAGCGGGGCCTACGAGCAGTACTTC,CASSIRASGAYEQYF
NA,NA,TRBV20-1,TRBJ1-3,TGCAGTGCCGAGACATGGTCTTCCATATATTTT,CSAETWSSIYF
NA,NA,TRBV7-9,TRBJ2-5,TGTGCCAGCAGCGAGAGGGGACTCATGGGCATCCAAGAGACCCAGTACTTC,CASSERGLMGIQETQYF
TRBD1,NA,TRBV12-5,TRBJ2-1,TGTGCTAGTGCCCCAGGACAGGGGGCGGCAAATTCGGAGCAGTTCTTC,CASAPGQGAANSEQFF
NA,NA,TRBV4-3,TRBJ2-2,TGCGCCAGCAGCCAAGAAGCTGTTGCGAACACCGGGGAGCTGTTTTTT,CASSQEAVANTGELFF